The 6 T cell receptor beta chains listed next were all sequenced from one sample in a study of Ad26.COV2.S vaccination and SARS-CoV-2 variants. The treatment denotes: some 19 received Ad26.COV2.S at low or high dose, single or two shots; 5 received placebo; per-sample allocation not given. On day 63 after the first injection, vaccine and placebo recipients gave samples. Sequencing used immunoSEQ multiplex PCR; TCRdb keeps in-frame clones, though not all of them. The sample comprises 290,000 or so clones, roughly 86% of which are singletons, and around 3.5% rests with the top ten. This material consisted of peripheral blood, taken in a trial of Ad26.COV2.S vaccine versus placebo. These receptors originate from a person aged 18 to 65 who received the Ad26.COV2.S COVID-19 vaccine or a placebo.

The chain has TRBV4-3 and TRBJ2-1, with 7 bases matching TRBD1. V was pared by 1 base and J by 7 bases, with 7 bases of the junction left unmatched. The CDR3 consists of 15 residues. CDR1 is LGHNA and CDR2 is YSLEER in the germline V gene. CDR3 protein: CASSQGQGSGNEQFF. Written as DNA, the CDR3 is TGCGCCAGCAGCCAAGGACAGGGAAGTGGGAATGAGCAGTTCTTC.

The genes are TRBV7-2 and TRBJ1-2; 9 bases are a match to TRBD1. The length of the CDR3 is 13 residues. Germline V CDR1 and CDR2: SGHTA, FQGNSA. V dropped 6 bases and J dropped 5; count of bases not matched to a gene: 4. The CDR3 loop is CASSWDRAYGYTF. In DNA, the CDR3 is TGTGCCAGCAGTTGGGACAGGGCATATGGCTACACCTTC.

The V gene is TRBV6-6, the J gene TRBJ1-1; a weak D match, TRBD1 (5 bases). The germline V gene encodes CDR1 MNHNY and CDR2 SVGAGI (reference sequence). V was pared by 4 bases and J by 4 bases, with 10 bases between. This CDR3 has 13 residues. CDR3 bases: TGTGCCAGCAGTTCCCTTGGGACCACTGAAGCTTTCTTT. It encodes CASSSLGTTEAFF.

The chain has TRBV12-5 and TRBJ1-2; a weak D match, TRBD1 (5 bases). V was trimmed by 0 bases and J by 4 bases, leaving 18 bases between them. Germline V CDR1 and CDR2: LGHNT, FRNRAP. This CDR3 has 17 amino acids. CDR3: CASGLVSRALGPYGYTF. The CDR3 DNA follows: TGTGCTAGTGGTTTGGTATCCAGGGCCCTTGGGCCCTATGGCTACACCTTC.

The chain recombines TRBV20-1 with TRBJ2-1; D is unresolved. The CDR3 loop spans 11 amino acids. Trimming removed 1 base from V and 7 bases from J, with 5 bases in between. Germline CDR1 reads DFQATT; CDR2 reads SNEGSKA (reference sequence). CDR3 DNA: TGCAGTGCTAGAGTCGGAAATGAGCAGTTCTTC. This translates into CSARVGNEQFF.

V usage is TRBV7-8 and J usage is TRBJ1-1; TRBD1 might be the D (6 bases). This CDR3 region has 17 residues. Between the trimmed V and J ends, which lost 1 base and 0 bases, there was a span of 15 bases. Germline CDR1 and CDR2: SGHVS and FQNEAQ. The DNA of the CDR3 is TGTGCCAGCAGCTTAGGTGACCGGGGGCGGATGAACACTGAAGCTTTCTTT. Its translation is CASSLGDRGRMNTEAFF. Combining the CDR3 with reference TRBV7-8 and TRBJ1-1 gives the whole variable domain GAGVSQSPRYKVAKRGQDVALRCDPISGHVSLFWYQQALGQGPEFLTYFQNEAQLDKSGLPSDRFFAERPEGSVSTLKIQRTQQEDSAVYLCASSLGDRGRMNTEAFFGQGTRLTVV.